These 32 T cell receptor beta chains came from one sample sequenced in a study of blood T cells in healthy people across ages. A second PCR, run for about 6 to 11 cycles, used a sample-barcoded 5' primer plus a J-beta primer mix. TCRdb re-derived calls from the 5' RACE reads in MiXCR, one entry per CDR3 protein. Among roughly 800,000 distinct CDR3 sequences listed, 50% to 65% were seen once. Sequences were obtained from blood. All receptors derive from a man older than 75 in good health.

The chain couples TRBV27 to TRBJ2-1; the D call may be TRBD1 or TRBD2 (6 bases each). The CDR3 extends over 16 amino acids. The germline gives CDR1 MNHEY, CDR2 SMNVEV (reference sequence). Deletions cut 5 bases from V and 0 bases from J, with 14 bases between. CDR3 sequence reads: CASSRTGGRSYNEQFF. CDR3 DNA sequence: TGTGCCAGCAGTAGGACCGGGGGCCGCTCCTACAATGAGCAGTTCTTC.

This chain connects TRBV14 to TRBJ1-5; a weak D match, TRBD1 (5 bases). Germline V lookup: CDR1 SGHDN, CDR2 FVKESK. The CDR3 sequence is 14 residues long. Deletions cut 3 bases from V and 6 bases from J, with 12 bases between. The DNA of the CDR3 is TGTGCCAGCAGCCACGGACAAGGCGGTCAGCCCCAGCATTTT. It translates to CASSHGQGGQPQHF. The full variable domain, completed using reference TRBV14 and TRBJ1-5, is EAGVTQFPSHSVIEKGQTVTLRCDPISGHDNLYWYRRVMGKEIKFLLHFVKESKQDESGMPNNRFLAERTGGTYSTLKVQPAELEDSGVYFCASSHGQGGQPQHFGDGTRLSIL.

V gene TRBV6-2 or TRBV6-3 combines with J gene TRBJ2-7, with TRBD2 matching over 9 bases. The CDR3 covers 14 residues. J was trimmed by 5 bases and V by 7 bases; bases with no gene match: 9. Germline loops: CDR1 MNHEY, CDR2 SVGEGT. The CDR3 sequence: CASTTGTSIHEQYF. The CDR3 nucleotides are TGTGCCAGCACCACCGGGACTAGCATCCACGAGCAGTACTTC.

The rearrangement joins TRBV25-1 to TRBJ1-2; no clear D gene. The germline V gene encodes CDR1 MGHDK and CDR2 SYGVNS. The V and J ends lost 5 bases and 4 bases respectively, with 14 bases between them. CDR3 length equals 14 residues. DNA of the CDR3: TGTGCCAGCAGTAGTCCCCTCAGTTTCTATGGCTACACCTTC. Translating it yields CASSSPLSFYGYTF.

V usage is TRBV7-2 and J usage is TRBJ2-1, with 8 nucleotides matching TRBD2. V shed 4 bases and J 7 bases; nucleotides not matched to a gene: 9. Germline-derived CDR1 and CDR2 are SGHTA and FQGNSA. The CDR3 consists of 15 residues. As DNA, the CDR3 is TGTGCCAGCAGCTCCCTTCCGGGGACTAGAAATGAGCAGTTCTTC. This translates into CASSSLPGTRNEQFF.

The chain recombines TRBV5-6 with TRBJ2-1; a weak D match, TRBD1 (6 bases). Trimming stripped 0 bases from V and 6 bases from J, with 19 bases between. Germline-derived CDR1 and CDR2 are SGHDT and YYEEEE. The CDR3 runs to 17 residues. This CDR3 reads CASSLVVRAGAANEQFF. The CDR3 nucleotides are TGTGCCAGCAGCTTGGTGGTCAGGGCAGGGGCCGCCAATGAGCAGTTCTTC.

V and J are TRBV20-1 and TRBJ2-7; D might be TRBD2 (5 bases). Germline CDR1 and CDR2: DFQATT and SNEGSKA (reference sequence). The CDR3 length is 13 residues. V lost 3 bases, J lost 4 bases, and 13 bases lay in between. This chain's CDR3 is CSASPGIVYEQYF. The CDR3 DNA is TGCAGTGCTAGCCCCGGGATTGTTTACGAGCAGTACTTC.

The chain has TRBV20-1 and TRBJ2-4, with 7 bases that match TRBD1. The J call may be mistaken, given a closer DNA end match to TRBJ2-7. In germline, CDR1 is DFQATT, CDR2 SNEGSKA (reference sequence). The CDR3 consists of 16 residues. The CDR3 reads CSARDQGTGVGYEQYF. The CDR3 bases are TGCAGTGCTAGAGATCAAGGAACAGGGGTTGGCTACGAGCAGTACTTC.

This clonotype has a single count. The junction departs from the called germline gene at one end, perhaps through a read error. The chain recombines TRBV20-1 with TRBJ2-1; tentative D call: TRBD2 (5 bases). From germline, CDR1 is DFQATT and CDR2 SNEGSKA (reference sequence). This CDR3 contains 15 residues. The CDR3 DNA reads as TGCAGTGCTAACCCGACCGCGGGCGTCTACAATGAGCGGTTCTTC. It codes for CSANPTAGVYNERFF.

This chain uses TRBV5-1 with TRBJ2-3; 8 nucleotides agree with TRBD1. Germline CDR1 SGHRS, CDR2 YFSETQ. V lost 4 bases, J lost 3 bases, and 13 bases stayed unmatched. CDR3 length: 17 amino acids. For the CDR3, the DNA is TGCGCCAGCAGCACGTTGACCGGGACAGGAAAAACAGATACGCAGTATTTT. Its protein is CASSTLTGTGKTDTQYF.

The chain joins TRBV6-1 to TRBJ2-7; 11 bases line up with TRBD1. This CDR3 has 17 amino acids. Trimming took 6 bases from V and 3 from J; bases not matched to a gene: 13. The germline CDR1 and CDR2 sequences are MNHNS and SASEGT. The CDR3 here is CASSRARTGGGYYEQYF. In DNA, the CDR3 is TGTGCCAGCAGCCGCGCCCGGACAGGGGGCGGTTACTACGAGCAGTACTTC.

The J gene is TRBJ2-1, the V gene TRBV12-5; 8 bases are a match to TRBD2. The ends lost 1 base at V and 9 bases at J; junction bases unmatched: 11. This CDR3 has 16 amino acids. Germline V gives CDR1 LGHNT, CDR2 FRNRAP. The CDR3 region is CASGLELAGPRGEQFF. The CDR3 DNA follows: TGTGCTAGTGGTTTGGAATTAGCGGGGCCGAGGGGTGAGCAGTTCTTC.

The chain is built from TRBV6-5 and TRBJ1-1; D gene ambiguous. This CDR3 is built from 14 residues. The germline V and J ends were trimmed by 2 bases and 6 bases, with 13 bases remaining between them. Germline CDR1 is MNHEY and CDR2 is SVGAGI. The CDR3 DNA sequence: TGTGCCAGCAGTTACACTTTTTGGGCGGCTGAAGCTTTCTTT. Translation: CASSYTFWAAEAFF.

This clonotype came up a few times. The chain recombines TRBV5-1 with TRBJ2-7, with unresolved D. The V gene lost 5 bases and the J gene lost 0 bases, with 18 bases spanning the gap. Germline values: CDR1 SGHRS, CDR2 YFSETQ. The CDR3 runs 16 residues. CDR3 coding DNA: TGCGCCAGCAGGCCCCTTCGGATCGCAAGCTCCTACGAGCAGTACTTC. Translating it yields CASRPLRIASSYEQYF. Filled out from reference TRBV5-1 and TRBJ2-7, the complete variable domain reads KAGVTQTPRYLIKTRGQQVTLSCSPISGHRSVSWYQQTPGQGLQFLFEYFSETQRNKGNFPGRFSGRQFSNSRSEMNVSTLELGDSALYLCASRPLRIASSYEQYFGPGTRLTVT.

V gene TRBV6-5 combines with J gene TRBJ2-1, with TRBD2 identical over 11 bases. In germline, CDR1 is MNHEY, CDR2 SVGAGI. The junction had 7 bases not matched to a gene; V was cut back by 0 bases and J by 6 bases. The CDR3 is made up of 17 amino acids. The DNA for the CDR3 is TGTGCCAGCAGTTACTCGGCGGTGGGACTAGCGGCCAATGAGCAGTTCTTC. This translates into CASSYSAVGLAANEQFF.

This clonotype was counted at least ten times. The chain employs TRBV7-2 and TRBJ2-3; 7 bases align to TRBD2. The germline gives CDR1 SGHTA, CDR2 FQGNSA. With 5 bases clipped from V and 4 bases from J, the junction kept 18 bases outside the gene matches. This CDR3 is built from 18 residues. CDR3: CASSPSALAARGPDTQYF. CDR3 nucleotides: TGTGCCAGCAGCCCCTCAGCCCTAGCGGCAAGGGGCCCAGATACGCAGTATTTT. The full variable domain, completed using reference TRBV7-2 and TRBJ2-3, is GAGVSQSPSNKVTEKGKDVELRCDPISGHTALYWYRQSLGQGLEFLIYFQGNSAPDKSGLPSDRFSAERTGGSVSTLTIQRTQQEDSAVYLCASSPSALAARGPDTQYFGPGTRLTVL.

The chain has TRBV15 and TRBJ1-5, with D possibly TRBD1 on 5 matching bases. With 6 bases removed from V and 8 bases from J, the gap between germline ends came to 17 bases. Germline V CDR1 and CDR2: LNHNV, YYDKDF (reference sequence). This CDR3 spans 14 amino acids. The CDR3 spells CATSPGPELKPQHF. The CDR3 nucleotides are TGTGCCACCAGTCCGGGACCCGAGTTGAAGCCCCAGCATTTT.

The chain uses TRBV6-1 and TRBJ1-1, with D unresolved. Germline assignment: CDR1 MNHNS and CDR2 SASEGT. The CDR3 sequence is 15 residues long. Between the trimmed V and J ends, which lost 2 bases and 5 bases, there was a span of 15 bases. This chain's CDR3 is CASSERGVVWTEAFF. As DNA, the CDR3 is TGTGCCAGCAGTGAACGAGGAGTGGTGTGGACTGAAGCTTTCTTT.

This clonotype was recorded many times. The chain employs TRBV14 and TRBJ2-5; D unclear. Germline CDR1 SGHDN, CDR2 FVKESK. Trimming took 3 bases from V and 11 from J, leaving 10 bases between them. The CDR3 contains 11 residues. CDR3 nucleotide sequence: TGTGCCAGCAGCCAGTCTCAAGAGCAGTACTTC. This codes for CASSQSQEQYF.

Concerning this clonotype itself: Germline is not matched at one junction end, which may reflect a read error. The chain joins TRBV9 to TRBJ2-5; D gene unclear. Germline CDR1 reads SGDLS; CDR2 reads YYNGEE. CDR3 length: 15 residues. CDR3 loop: CPSSVAQGPVTTQYF. The CDR3 DNA reads as TGTCCCAGCAGCGTAGCCCAAGGACCCGTCACGACCCAGTACTTC.

This clonotype was detected only a few times. The J gene is TRBJ1-2, the V gene TRBV3-1; 7 nucleotides line up with TRBD1. This CDR3 is built from 15 residues. Germline V gene lookup returns CDR1 LGHDT and CDR2 YNNKEL (reference sequence). Germline trimming cut 1 base from V and 7 bases from J; bases unmatched to any gene: 9. CDR3 in DNA: TGTGCCAGCAGCCAAGGCTGGAAGGGGGCAGCTGGCTACACCTTC. Translated, it gives CASSQGWKGAAGYTF. The complete variable domain, with remaining parts taken from reference TRBV3-1 and TRBJ1-2, reads DTAVSQTPKYLVTQMGNDKSIKCEQNLGHDTMYWYKQDSKKFLKIMFSYNNKELIINETVPNRFSPKSPDKAHLNLHINSLELGDSAVYFCASSQGWKGAAGYTFGSGTRLTVV.

Ten or more counts support this clonotype. CDR3 DNA sequence: TGCGCCAGCAGCCCGTCGAGCGGCCCCCGGGAGCAGTACTTC. Amino acid sequence: CASSPSSGPREQYF. The rearrangement links TRBV4-1 to TRBJ2-7; tentatively, D is TRBD2 (5 bases). The V end lost 4 bases, the J end lost 7 bases, and 17 bases lay between the germline ends. The CDR3 consists of 14 residues. Per germline, CDR1 MGHRA and CDR2 YSYEKL.

The chain recombines TRBV7-2 with TRBJ2-5; D call uncertain. Germline V CDR1 and CDR2: SGHTA, FQGNSA. CDR3 length: 14 residues. V was pared by 1 base and J by 5 bases, with 11 bases between. The CDR3: CASSLEWRGETQYF. The DNA of the CDR3 is TGTGCCAGCAGCTTAGAGTGGCGCGGTGAGACCCAGTACTTC.

For the CDR3, the DNA is TGCAGTGCGTTGGGGACAGGGAGGTCAAACTATGGCTACACCTTC. Amino acid sequence: CSALGTGRSNYGYTF. This chain connects TRBV20-1 to TRBJ1-2, with 9 bases matching TRBD1. Germline-derived CDR1 and CDR2 are DFQATT and SNEGSKA (reference sequence). J gave up 2 bases and V 6 bases, and 10 bases lay outside the gene matches. The CDR3 totals 15 residues.

The V and J genes are TRBV20-1 and TRBJ2-5; 9 nucleotides match TRBD1. This CDR3 spans 14 amino acids. V dropped 0 bases and J dropped 5; count of bases not matched to a gene: 4. Germline loops: CDR1 DFQATT, CDR2 SNEGSKA (reference sequence). CDR3 sequence (DNA): TGCAGTGCTAGAGATTGGGACAGGGTCGAGACCCAGTACTTC. Residues: CSARDWDRVETQYF.

V and J are TRBV5-8 and TRBJ2-1; D perhaps matches TRBD1 (5 bases). CDR3 size: 16 residues. Germline V lookup: CDR1 SGHTS, CDR2 YDEGEE. Trimming took 4 bases from V and 0 from J, leaving 14 bases between them. The CDR3 coding sequence is TGTGCCAGCAGCCCGCGCGGACACAACTCCTACAATGAGCAGTTCTTC. Protein product: CASSPRGHNSYNEQFF.

V is TRBV20-1 and J is TRBJ2-1; 11 positions agree with TRBD2. This CDR3 has 14 amino acids. Trimming at V came to 4 bases and at J to 7 bases, leaving 6 bases not matched to a gene. Germline V gene data show CDR1 as DFQATT and CDR2 as SNEGSKA (reference sequence). The CDR3 region is CSAKLAGAGNEQFF. The DNA for the CDR3 is TGCAGTGCTAAACTAGCGGGAGCTGGTAATGAGCAGTTCTTC.

This clonotype showed up just a few times. The chain combines TRBV28 with TRBJ2-7; D may be TRBD2 (5 bases). This CDR3 has 12 amino acids. Germline lookup yields CDR1 MDHEN and CDR2 SYDVKM. Trimming cost V 1 base and J 11 bases, with 12 bases left between them. For the CDR3, the DNA is TGTGCCAGCAGTTTATTCCCAGCGGCGGAGTACTTC. Encoded protein: CASSLFPAAEYF.

The chain uses TRBV3-1 and TRBJ2-7; D gene unclear. Germline CDR1 LGHDT, CDR2 YNNKEL (reference sequence). The CDR3 is made up of 15 amino acids. V was trimmed by 6 bases and J by 1 base, leaving 16 bases between them. CDR3 coding DNA: TGTGCCAGCAGTATTAAAACCAGCCCGTCCTACGAGCAGTACTTC. Translated: CASSIKTSPSYEQYF.

V is TRBV7-8 and J is TRBJ2-6; D is uncertain. Germline V gene sequence: CDR1 SGHVS, CDR2 FQNEAQ. There are 14 residues in the CDR3. With 5 bases removed from V and 2 bases from J, the gap between germline ends came to 7 bases. The DNA for the CDR3 is TGTGCCAGCAGCAATCGAGCTGGGGCCAACGTCCTGACTTTC. Translated: CASSNRAGANVLTF.

V usage is TRBV25-1 and J usage is TRBJ2-1, with 10 bases aligning to TRBD2. This CDR3 region has 13 residues. Germline V gene data show CDR1 as MGHDK and CDR2 as SYGVNS. After removal of 7 bases from V and 7 bases from J, the junction contained 4 bases not matched to a gene. DNA for the CDR3: TGTGCCAGCACTAGCGGGAGTGCGAATGAGCAGTTCTTC. Protein: CASTSGSANEQFF.

This rearrangement joins TRBV4-2 to TRBJ2-1, with TRBD2 matching 7 bases. J lost 0 bases, V lost 4 bases, and 6 bases had no gene match. Per germline, CDR1 LGHNA and CDR2 YNFKEQ. The CDR3 length is 16 residues. CDR3 nucleotides: TGTGCCAGCAGCCGAACTAGCGCCAGCTCCTACAATGAGCAGTTCTTC. It codes for CASSRTSASSYNEQFF.